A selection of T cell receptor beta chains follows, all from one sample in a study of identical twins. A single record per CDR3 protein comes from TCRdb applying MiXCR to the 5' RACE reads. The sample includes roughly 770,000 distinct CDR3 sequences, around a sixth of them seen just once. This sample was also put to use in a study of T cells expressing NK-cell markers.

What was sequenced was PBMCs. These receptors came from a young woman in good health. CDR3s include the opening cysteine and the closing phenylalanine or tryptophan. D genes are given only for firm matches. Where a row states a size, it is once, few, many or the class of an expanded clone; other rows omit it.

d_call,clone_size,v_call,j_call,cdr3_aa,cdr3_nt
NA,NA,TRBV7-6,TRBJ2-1,CVSSLRSVYNEQFF,TGTGTCAGCAGCTTAAGGTCCGTCTACAATGAGCAGTTCTTC
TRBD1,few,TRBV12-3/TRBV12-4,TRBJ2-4,CASSLGDSLGF,TGTGCCAGCAGTTTAGGGGACAGCCTGGGCTTC
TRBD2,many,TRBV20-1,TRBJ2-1,CSAHRGTSGMGNEQFF,TGCAGTGCCCACCGAGGGACTAGCGGTATGGGAAATGAGCAGTTCTTC
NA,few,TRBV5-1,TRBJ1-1,CASSLILKGFRLTEAFF,TGCGCCAGCAGCTTGATTTTAAAGGGGTTTAGGCTCACTGAAGCTTTCTTT
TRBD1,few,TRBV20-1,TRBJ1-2,CSANPGTGYGYTF,TGCAGTGCTAATCCCGGGACAGGCTATGGCTACACCTTC
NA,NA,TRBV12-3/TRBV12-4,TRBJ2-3,CASSKRPSLADTQYF,TGTGCCAGCAGTAAGAGGCCATCCCTTGCAGATACGCAGTATTTT
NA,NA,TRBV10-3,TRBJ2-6,CAISRGAGAGANVLTF,TGTGCCATCAGTAGGGGTGCCGGTGCTGGGGCCAACGTCCTGACTTTC
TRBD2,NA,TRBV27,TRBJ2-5,CASSLGPGTREETQYF,TGTGCCAGCAGTTTAGGGCCCGGGACTAGGGAAGAGACCCAGTACTTC
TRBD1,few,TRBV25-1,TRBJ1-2,CASSDPGGGYTF,TGTGCCAGCAGTGACCCAGGGGGTGGCTACACCTTC
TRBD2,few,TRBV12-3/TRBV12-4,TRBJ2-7,CASSRRGRGATYEQYF,TGTGCCAGCAGTCGACGAGGGCGGGGGGCAACCTACGAGCAGTACTTC
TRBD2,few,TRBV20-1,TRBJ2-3,CSARGTSGGSTDTQYF,TGCAGTGCTAGGGGGACTAGCGGGGGGTCCACAGATACGCAGTATTTT
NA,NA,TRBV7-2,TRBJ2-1,CASSLDQTRREQFF,TGTGCCAGCAGCCTAGACCAGACCCGCCGCGAGCAGTTCTTC
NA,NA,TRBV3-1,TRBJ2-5,CASSQDLTLGQTQYF,TGTGCCAGCAGCCAAGATTTAACCCTCGGGCAGACCCAGTACTTC
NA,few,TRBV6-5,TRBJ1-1,CASSYGETEAFF,TGTGCCAGCAGTTACGGGGAAACTGAAGCTTTCTTT
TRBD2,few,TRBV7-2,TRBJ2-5,CASSLALGLGQETQYF,TGTGCCAGCAGCTTAGCACTCGGACTAGGCCAAGAGACCCAGTACTTC
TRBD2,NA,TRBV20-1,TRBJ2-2,CSASRGGGTGELFF,TGCAGTGCTAGCCGGGGGGGCGGGACCGGGGAGCTGTTTTTT
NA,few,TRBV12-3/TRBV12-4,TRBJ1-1,CASSFVYTEAFF,TGTGCCAGCAGTTTTGTGTACACTGAAGCTTTCTTT
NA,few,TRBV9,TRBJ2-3,CASSATDRGRGTDTQYF,TGTGCCAGCAGCGCGACGGACCGTGGGAGAGGCACAGATACGCAGTATTTT
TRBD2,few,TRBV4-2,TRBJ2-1,CASSQDRSTSGAPGDEQFF,TGTGCCAGCAGCCAAGATAGGTCGACTAGCGGGGCCCCTGGGGATGAGCAGTTCTTC
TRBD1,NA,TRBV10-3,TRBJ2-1,CAISADRVGDEQFF,TGTGCCATCAGTGCAGACAGGGTGGGGGATGAGCAGTTCTTC
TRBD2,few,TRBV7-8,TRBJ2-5,CASSLVAGGPQTQYF,TGTGCCAGCAGCTTAGTAGCGGGAGGGCCACAGACCCAGTACTTC
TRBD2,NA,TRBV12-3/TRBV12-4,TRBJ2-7,CASSFDLAEAYEQYF,TGTGCCAGCAGTTTCGATCTAGCGGAGGCCTACGAGCAGTACTTC
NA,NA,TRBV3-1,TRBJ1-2,CASSQLGTFYGYTF,TGTGCCAGCAGCCAATTGGGAACCTTCTATGGCTACACCTTC
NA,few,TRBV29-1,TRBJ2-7,CSVYTRREESSYEQYF,TGCAGCGTCTACACCCGCAGGGAGGAGAGCTCCTACGAGCAGTACTTC
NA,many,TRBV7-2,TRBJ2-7,CASSLTINYIHEQYF,TGTGCCAGCAGCTTAACAATCAATTATATCCACGAGCAGTACTTC
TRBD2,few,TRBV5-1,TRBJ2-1,CASSGLGLAGGNEQFF,TGCGCCAGCAGCGGCCTGGGGCTAGCGGGAGGGAATGAGCAGTTCTTC
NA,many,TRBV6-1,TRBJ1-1,CASSSTYTEAFF,TGTGCCAGCAGTTCTACTTACACTGAAGCTTTCTTT
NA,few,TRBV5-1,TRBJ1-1,CASREQGGLGTEAFF,TGCGCCAGCAGAGAGCAAGGCGGGCTGGGAACTGAAGCTTTCTTT
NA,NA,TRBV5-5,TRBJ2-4,CASSLLGLIQGIQYF,TGTGCCAGCAGCCTCCTAGGACTTATACAGGGCATTCAGTACTTC
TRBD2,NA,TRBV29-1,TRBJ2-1,CSVPRAGGLNEQFF,TGCAGCGTTCCAAGAGCGGGAGGGCTGAATGAGCAGTTCTTC
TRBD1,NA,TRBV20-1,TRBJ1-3,CSARVTGTGWGNTIYF,TGCAGTGCTAGAGTTACCGGGACAGGGTGGGGAAACACCATATATTTT
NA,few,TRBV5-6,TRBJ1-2,CASSLEAALGYTF,TGTGCCAGCAGCTTGGAGGCCGCTCTGGGCTACACCTTC
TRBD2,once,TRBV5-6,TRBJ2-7,CASSLVSGRNRYEQYF,TGTGCCAGCAGCTTGGTAAGCGGGAGGAATCGTTACGAGCAGTACTTC
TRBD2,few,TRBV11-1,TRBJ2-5,CASSLAGTSGETQYF,TGTGCCAGCAGCTTAGCCGGGACTAGCGGGGAGACCCAGTACTTC
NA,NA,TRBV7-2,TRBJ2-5,CASSLGSRYYQETQYF,TGTGCCAGCAGCTTAGGGTCCAGGTATTACCAAGAGACCCAGTACTTC
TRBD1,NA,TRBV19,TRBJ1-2,CATTDRVNYGYTF,TGTGCCACAACAGACAGGGTGAACTATGGCTACACCTTC
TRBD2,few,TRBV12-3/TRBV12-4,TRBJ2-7,CASRLAGVHEQYF,TGTGCCAGCCGTCTAGCGGGAGTTCACGAGCAGTACTTC
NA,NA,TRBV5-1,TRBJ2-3,CASSLTGDRADTQYF,TGCGCCAGCAGCTTGACCGGGGATCGGGCAGATACGCAGTATTTT
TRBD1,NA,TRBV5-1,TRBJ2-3,CASSLTTGGDTQYF,TGCGCCAGCAGCTTAACCACAGGGGGAGATACGCAGTATTTT
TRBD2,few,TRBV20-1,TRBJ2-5,CSASPGGRGALRETQYF,TGCAGTGCTAGCCCCGGGGGGCGGGGGGCCTTACGAGAGACCCAGTACTTC
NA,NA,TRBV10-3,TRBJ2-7,CAISNTDRDWAGATYEQYF,TGTGCCATCAGTAACACGGACAGGGATTGGGCGGGGGCTACCTACGAGCAGTACTTC
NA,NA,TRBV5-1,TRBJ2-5,CASSVGRKGGGETQYF,TGCGCCAGCAGCGTCGGGAGAAAGGGGGGTGGAGAGACCCAGTACTTC
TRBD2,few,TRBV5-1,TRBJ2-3,CASSVGTMAQYF,TGCGCCAGCAGCGTGGGGACTATGGCGCAGTATTTT
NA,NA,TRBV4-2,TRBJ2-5,CASSQDGGTGETQYF,TGTGCCAGCAGCCAAGACGGGGGTACGGGAGAGACCCAGTACTTC
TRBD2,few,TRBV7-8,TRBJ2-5,CASSLAWASGGRETQYF,TGTGCCAGCAGCTTAGCGTGGGCTAGCGGGGGACGGGAGACCCAGTACTTC
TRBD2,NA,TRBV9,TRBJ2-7,CASGLTSGTYEQYF,TGTGCCAGTGGGTTGACTAGCGGGACCTACGAGCAGTACTTC
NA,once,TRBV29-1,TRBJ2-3,CSVEPREGHTDTQYF,TGCAGCGTTGAACCCCGAGAGGGACACACAGATACGCAGTATTTT